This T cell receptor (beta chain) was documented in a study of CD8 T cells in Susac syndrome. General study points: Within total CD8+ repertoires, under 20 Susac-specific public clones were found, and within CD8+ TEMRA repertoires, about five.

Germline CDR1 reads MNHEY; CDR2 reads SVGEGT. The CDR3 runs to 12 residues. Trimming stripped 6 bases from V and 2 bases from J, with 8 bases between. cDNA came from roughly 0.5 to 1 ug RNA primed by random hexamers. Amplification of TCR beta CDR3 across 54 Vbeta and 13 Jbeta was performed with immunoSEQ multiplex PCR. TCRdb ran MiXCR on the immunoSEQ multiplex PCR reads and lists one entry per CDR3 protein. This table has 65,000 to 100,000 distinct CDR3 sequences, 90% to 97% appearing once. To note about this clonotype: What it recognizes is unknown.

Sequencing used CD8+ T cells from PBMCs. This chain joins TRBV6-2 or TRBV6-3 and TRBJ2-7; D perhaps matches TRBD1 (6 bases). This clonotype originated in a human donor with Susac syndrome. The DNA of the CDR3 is TGTGCCAGCAGCCGGGACACCTACGAGCAGTACTTC. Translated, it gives CASSRDTYEQYF.